The 21 T cell receptor beta chains below come from one sample, sequenced in a study of blood T cell repertoires in COVID-19. Sequenced by immunoSEQ multiplex PCR; TCRdb stores in-frame clones only, minus some. The repertoire holds 250,000 or so clones, with roughly 89% as singletons. Sequencing input: PBMCs or T cells enriched from blood (not recorded which). The source is a woman aged 25 to 39 with acute COVID-19.

The chain employs TRBV4-1 and TRBJ2-1; perhaps TRBD1 as D (6 bases). Germline CDR1 and CDR2: MGHRA and YSYEKL. The CDR3 is 13 amino acids. V gave up 4 bases and J gave up 5 bases, with 9 bases separating them. The CDR3: CASSLTGNNEQFF. As DNA, the CDR3 is TGCGCCAGCAGCCTGACAGGAAACAATGAGCAGTTCTTC.

This clone showed up just a few times. This sequence joins TRBV29-1 and TRBJ1-2; D is possibly TRBD1 (6 bases). V was trimmed by 4 bases and J by 5 bases, leaving 11 bases between them. There are 12 residues in the CDR3. Germline-derived CDR1 and CDR2 are SQVTM and ANQGSEA. In DNA form, the CDR3 reads TGCAGCGTTGTCAGGGGTAGTTATGGCTACACCTTC. Its protein product is CSVVRGSYGYTF.

The rearrangement joins TRBV7-9 to TRBJ2-1, with 8 bases fitting TRBD1. Germline V gives CDR1 SEHNR, CDR2 FQNEAQ (reference sequence). Unmatched junction bases numbered 6, after V lost 2 bases and J lost 9 bases. The CDR3 contains 14 residues. The CDR3 sequence: CASSLPGQVLEQFF. In nucleotides, the CDR3 is TGTGCCAGCAGCTTACCGGGACAGGTACTTGAGCAGTTCTTC.

The V call is TRBV7-9, the J call TRBJ1-5; tentatively, D is TRBD1 (6 bases). Trimming pared 5 bases from V and 5 bases from J, leaving 16 bases between. This CDR3 comprises 15 residues. Germline V lookup: CDR1 SEHNR, CDR2 FQNEAQ (reference sequence). This CDR3 reads CASSPGALGHQPQHF. DNA for the CDR3: TGTGCCAGCAGCCCAGGGGCATTAGGTCATCAGCCCCAGCATTTT.

This sequence joins TRBV10-3 and TRBJ2-7, with 8 bases matching TRBD1. This CDR3 comprises 12 residues. The junction had 6 bases not matched to a gene; V was cut back by 11 bases and J by 3 bases. CDR1 is ENHRY, CDR2 SYGVKD, per germline. CDR3: CAGGQGFYEQYF. In DNA, the CDR3 is TGTGCCGGCGGACAGGGTTTCTACGAGCAGTACTTC.

The chain joins TRBV7-8 to TRBJ1-5; 9 positions agree with TRBD1. Germline V gives CDR1 SGHVS, CDR2 FQNEAQ. The CDR3 consists of 17 residues. V was pared by 5 bases and J by 3 bases, with 11 bases of the junction left unmatched. CDR3 in amino acids: CASSQGQGVSTNQPQHF. In DNA form, the CDR3 reads TGTGCCAGCAGCCAGGGACAGGGAGTTTCTACCAATCAGCCCCAGCATTTT.

The chain joins TRBV2 to TRBJ1-2; D is unresolved. V was cut by 7 bases and J by 8 bases, with 17 bases left in between. CDR3 length: 13 residues. The germline CDR1 and CDR2 sequences are SNHLY and FYNNEI. The CDR3 nucleotides read TGTGCCAGCATTGAGGTACGGGTCGGCGGCTACACCTTC. It codes for CASIEVRVGGYTF.

This clone has a single count. The CDR3 reads CASSQPGTANSPLHF. The CDR3 nucleotides read TGTGCCAGCAGCCAACCCGGGACAGCTAATTCACCCCTCCACTTT. The gene calls are TRBV14 and TRBJ1-6; 7 bases are a match to TRBD1. CDR3 length: 15 amino acids. Germline V gives CDR1 SGHDN, CDR2 FVKESK. The V segment lost 2 bases and the J segment 6 bases; nucleotides outside the gene matches: 4.

The gene calls are TRBV29-1 and TRBJ1-4; weak D call: TRBD1 (6 bases). CDR1 and CDR2 (germline): SQVTM, ANQGSEA. Trimming removed 7 bases from V and 0 bases from J, with 12 bases in between. CDR3 length: 14 amino acids. The chain's CDR3 is CSAQGATTNEKLFF. CDR3 DNA: TGCAGCGCACAGGGAGCCACAACTAATGAAAAACTGTTTTTT. The full variable domain, with the rest looked up from reference TRBV29-1 and TRBJ1-4, is SAVISQKPSRDICQRGTSLTIQCQVDSQVTMMFWYRQQPGQSLTLIATANQGSEATYESGFVIDKFPISRPNLTFSTLTVSNMSPEDSSIYLCSAQGATTNEKLFFGSGTQLSVL.

This chain uses TRBV5-6 with TRBJ2-1; 7 nucleotides match TRBD1. V dropped 4 bases and J dropped 5; count of bases not matched to a gene: 9. From germline, CDR1 is SGHDT and CDR2 YYEEEE. The CDR3 covers 15 residues. DNA for the CDR3: TGTGCCAGCAGCCATCAAACGACAGGGAACAATGAGCAGTTCTTC. Amino acids: CASSHQTTGNNEQFF.

The chain carries TRBV27 and TRBJ1-1; D uncertain. The CDR3 totals 12 residues. V was shortened by 5 bases and J by 7 bases, with 11 bases between the two germline ends. CDR1 and CDR2 (germline): MNHEY, SMNVEV (reference sequence). DNA for the CDR3: TGTGCCAGCAGTCCACATGGGCGTGAAGCTTTCTTT. Its protein is CASSPHGREAFF.

This clone was detected once. V is TRBV9 and J is TRBJ1-1; the D is unclear. The germline gives CDR1 SGDLS, CDR2 YYNGEE. The CDR3 is 13 residues long. The germline V and J ends were trimmed by 0 bases and 5 bases, with 8 bases remaining between them. In DNA, the CDR3 is TGTGCCAGCAGCGTAGGGAGGAGGACTGAAGCTTTCTTT. Amino acid sequence: CASSVGRRTEAFF.

The gene calls are TRBV29-1 and TRBJ2-1, with TRBD2 as a possible D gene (5 bases). V was clipped by 7 bases and J by 3 bases, with 16 bases between them. Per the germline V gene, CDR1 is SQVTM and CDR2 is ANQGSEA. CDR3 length: 14 residues. DNA for the CDR3: TGCAGCGGGAAGGACTCCACAAGCTACAATGAGCAGTTCTTC. This gives the protein CSGKDSTSYNEQFF.

The chain is built from TRBV29-1 and TRBJ2-7; D might be TRBD1 (6 bases). This CDR3 contains 13 residues. Germline V lookup: CDR1 SQVTM, CDR2 ANQGSEA. With 2 bases removed from V and 6 bases from J, the gap between germline ends came to 14 bases. CDR3 region: CSVESDRKGEQYF. DNA for the CDR3: TGCAGCGTTGAAAGCGACAGGAAGGGCGAGCAGTACTTC.

Points on this clone: One end of the junction does not line up with germline, which may come from a read error. This chain links TRBV11-2 with TRBJ2-7; 9 bases align to TRBD2. Germline values: CDR1 SGHAT, CDR2 FQNNGV. The CDR3 has 14 amino acids. The CDR3 loop reads CASTLAGETYEQYF. In DNA, the CDR3 is TGTGCCAGCACCTTAGCGGGGGAGACCTACGAGCAGTACTTC.

The chain combines TRBV3-1 (or the pseudogene TRBV3-2) with TRBJ1-6, with unresolved D. Trimming cost V 0 bases and J 13 bases, with 10 bases left between them. The CDR3 length is 13 residues. Germline V lookup: CDR1 LGHDT, CDR2 YNNKEL (reference sequence). In DNA, the CDR3 is TGTGCCAGCAGCCAAGATTGGGAGAGGCCCCTCCACTTT. Translating it yields CASSQDWERPLHF.

The gene calls are TRBV3-1 (or the pseudogene TRBV3-2) and TRBJ2-1; 12 positions agree with TRBD1. CDR1 and CDR2 (germline): LGHDT, YNNKEL (reference sequence). V gave up 5 bases and J gave up 8 bases; unmatched junction bases: 7. The CDR3 covers 15 residues. The CDR3 region has the DNA TGTGCCAGCAGCTACCCGGGACAGGGGGCCTATGAGCAGTTCTTC. It specifies CASSYPGQGAYEQFF.

The chain employs TRBV18 and TRBJ2-7; TRBD2 agrees at 8 bases. The germline V gene encodes CDR1 KGHSH and CDR2 LQKENI. With V trimmed by 2 bases and J by 7 bases, 10 bases remained unmatched. CDR3 length: 15 residues. The CDR3 sequence is CASSPARGAGDEQYF. CDR3 bases: TGTGCCAGCTCACCAGCGCGGGGGGCCGGTGATGAGCAGTACTTC.

The chain employs TRBV7-9 and TRBJ1-5, with TRBD1 matching 9 bases. CDR1 SEHNR and CDR2 FQNEAQ come from the germline V gene (reference sequence). V shed 3 bases, J shed 6 bases, and the junction held 9 bases outside the gene matches. The CDR3 covers 16 residues. The CDR3 region is CASSFGGQGSIQPQHF. As DNA, the CDR3 is TGTGCCAGCAGCTTTGGGGGACAGGGTAGTATTCAGCCCCAGCATTTT.

This clone came up a few times. This chain connects TRBV6-5 to TRBJ1-2; 9 bases agree with TRBD1. The CDR3 sequence is 15 residues long. V lost 5 bases and J lost 2; bases outside the gene matches: 6. The germline gives CDR1 MNHEY, CDR2 SVGAGI. The CDR3 DNA reads as TGTGCCAGCAGTAGTCCACAGGGGGCCAACTATGGCTACACCTTC. It translates to CASSSPQGANYGYTF.

V gene TRBV3-1 (or the pseudogene TRBV3-2) combines with J gene TRBJ2-1; the match to TRBD2 covers 8 bases. This CDR3 has 14 amino acids. Germline values: CDR1 LGHDT, CDR2 YNNKEL (reference sequence). The V and J ends lost 1 base and 9 bases, in that order; junction bases with no gene match: 5. CDR3 protein: CASSQGRGGSEQFF. Written as DNA, the CDR3 is TGTGCCAGCAGCCAAGGTCGGGGGGGCTCTGAGCAGTTCTTC.